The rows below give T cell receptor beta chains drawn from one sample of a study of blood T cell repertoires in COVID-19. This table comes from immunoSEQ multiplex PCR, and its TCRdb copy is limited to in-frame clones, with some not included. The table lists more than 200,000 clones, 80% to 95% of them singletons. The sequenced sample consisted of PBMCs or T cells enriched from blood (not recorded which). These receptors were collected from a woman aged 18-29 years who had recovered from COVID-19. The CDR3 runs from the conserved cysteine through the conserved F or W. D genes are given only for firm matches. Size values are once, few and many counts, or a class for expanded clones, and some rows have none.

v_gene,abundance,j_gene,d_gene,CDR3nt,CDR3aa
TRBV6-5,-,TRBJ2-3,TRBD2,TGTGCCAGCAGACGACTAGCGGGAGGGGATACGCAGTATTTT,CASRRLAGGDTQYF
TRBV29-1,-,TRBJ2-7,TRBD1,TGCAGCGTGGGACAGGGGATTGCCTACGAGCAGTACTTC,CSVGQGIAYEQYF
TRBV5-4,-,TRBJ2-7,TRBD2,TGTGCCAGCAGCTTACCCGGGACTAGCGGATACTACGAGCAGTACTTC,CASSLPGTSGYYEQYF
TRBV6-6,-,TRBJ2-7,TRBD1,TGTGCCAGTTTGGGACTGACAGGGGTTTACGAGCAGTACTTC,CASLGLTGVYEQYF
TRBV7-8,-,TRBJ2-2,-,TGTGCGGCGGGTGGACGGGCCGGCGGGGAGCTGTTTTTT,CAAGGRAGGELFF
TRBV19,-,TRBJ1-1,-,TGTGCCAGTAGTATAGATCGAAGGAGTAGTTTCTTT,CASSIDRRSSFF
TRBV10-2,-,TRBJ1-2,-,TGCGCCAGCAGCAGTCAGGGGTTGAGGTATGGCTACACCTTC,CASSSQGLRYGYTF
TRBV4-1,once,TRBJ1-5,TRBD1,TGCGCCAGCAGCCACCCGACAGGGGGGAGCCTTTATAGCAATCAGCCCCAGCATTTT,CASSHPTGGSLYSNQPQHF
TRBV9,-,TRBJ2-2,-,TGTGCCAGCAGCGTGATCGGCGGGGAGCTGTTTTTT,CASSVIGGELFF
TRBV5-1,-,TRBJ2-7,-,TGCGCCAGCAGCTTGGGTGTTGGAGGGCCCCCGTACGAGCAGTACTTC,CASSLGVGGPPYEQYF
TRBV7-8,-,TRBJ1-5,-,TGTGCCAGCAGCTTAGTCGGGGGATATAGCAATCAGCCCCAGCATTTT,CASSLVGGYSNQPQHF
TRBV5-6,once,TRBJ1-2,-,TGTGCCAGCGAGGCCCAGGGAAATGGCTACACCTTC,CASEAQGNGYTF
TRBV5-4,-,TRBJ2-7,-,TGTGCCAGCAGCTTGTATCAGGGTTCTTCCGAGCAGTACTTC,CASSLYQGSSEQYF
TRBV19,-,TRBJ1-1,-,TGTGCCAGTAGTGCCGCTCACAGGGTAGGTGGGACTGAAGCTTTCTTT,CASSAAHRVGGTEAFF
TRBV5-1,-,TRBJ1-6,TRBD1,TGCGCCAGCAGCTTGACCGGGACAGATAATTCACCCCTCCACTTT,CASSLTGTDNSPLHF
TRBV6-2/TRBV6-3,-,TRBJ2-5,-,TGTGCCAGCAGTTCTGAGTTGAGGGAGACCCAGTACTTC,CASSSELRETQYF
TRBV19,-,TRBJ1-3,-,TGTGCCAGTAGTATTTCTATCTCTGGAAACACCATATATTTT,CASSISISGNTIYF
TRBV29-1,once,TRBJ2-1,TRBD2,TGCAGCGTTCTCGTGCTGGGCGGGGGTAGATGGGGTAGCTCCTACAATGAGCAGTTCTTC,CSVLVLGGGRWGSSYNEQFF
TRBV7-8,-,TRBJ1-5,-,TGTGCCAGCAGCACAATACGAAATCAGCCCCAGCATTTT,CASSTIRNQPQHF
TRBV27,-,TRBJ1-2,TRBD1,TGTGCCAGCAGTCCGGGGACAGCTACTAACTATGGCTACACCTTC,CASSPGTATNYGYTF
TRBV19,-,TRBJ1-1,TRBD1,TGTGCCACAACCGCACAGGGGAGTGGCACTGAAGCTTTCTTT,CATTAQGSGTEAFF
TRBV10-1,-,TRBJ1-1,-,TGCGCCAGCAGCCCGGCCGGAACGCGACAGGTTAACACTGAAGCTTTCTTT,CASSPAGTRQVNTEAFF
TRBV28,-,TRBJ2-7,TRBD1,TGTGCCAGCAGTGGCCCCGGGACAGGGGGCTACGAGCAGTACTTC,CASSGPGTGGYEQYF
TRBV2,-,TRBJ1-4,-,TGTGCCAGCAGAGGGATGGGGGCGGCTAATGAAAAACTGTTTTTT,CASRGMGAANEKLFF
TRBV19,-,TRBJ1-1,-,TGTGCCAGTAGTATAGATGTTTCAGGGCTGAACACTGAAGCTTTCTTT,CASSIDVSGLNTEAFF
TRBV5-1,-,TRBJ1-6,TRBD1,TGCGCCAGCAGCTTGGAGGGGACAGAGTATTCACCCCTCCACTTT,CASSLEGTEYSPLHF
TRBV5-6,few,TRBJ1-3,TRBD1,TGTGCCAGCAGCAAAATCGACAGGGTCTCTGGAAACACCATATATTTT,CASSKIDRVSGNTIYF
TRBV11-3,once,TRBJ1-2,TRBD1,TGTGCCAGCAGCGAGACAGGGGTTAACTATGGCTACACCTTC,CASSETGVNYGYTF
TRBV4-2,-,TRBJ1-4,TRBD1,TGTGCCAGCTCAATACAGGGGGCAGGTTCGACTAATGAAAAACTGTTTTTT,CASSIQGAGSTNEKLFF
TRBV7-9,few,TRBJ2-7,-,TGTGCCAGCAGCTGGGTCGGGGTCTCCTACGAGCAGTACTTC,CASSWVGVSYEQYF
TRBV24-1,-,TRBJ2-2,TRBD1,TGTGCCACCGGGACGGGACAGATTACCGGGGAGCTGTTTTTT,CATGTGQITGELFF
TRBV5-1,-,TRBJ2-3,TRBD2,TGCGCCAGCGACCTTAGGGCTAGCGGCCCCACAGATACGCAGTATTTT,CASDLRASGPTDTQYF
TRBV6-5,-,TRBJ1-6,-,TGTGCCAGCAGTTTCGAACGGGACACCGTTTCACCCCTCCACTTT,CASSFERDTVSPLHF
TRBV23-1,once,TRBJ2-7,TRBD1,TGCGCCAGCAGTCACTCTGACAGGGGCTGGTACGAGCAGTACTTC,CASSHSDRGWYEQYF
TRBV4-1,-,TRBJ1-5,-,TGCGCCAGCAGCCGTCTAATAGGCCAGGGAGGTTATAGCAATCAGCCCCAGCATTTT,CASSRLIGQGGYSNQPQHF
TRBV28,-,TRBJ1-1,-,TGTGCCAGCAGCCTCCCAGGGAACACTGAAGCTTTCTTT,CASSLPGNTEAFF
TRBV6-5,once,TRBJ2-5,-,TGTGCCAGCCGGGAGAGGAACCAAGAGACCCAGTACTTC,CASRERNQETQYF
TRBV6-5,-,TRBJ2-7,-,TGTGCCAGCAGTTATCGCAGGGAAATCTACGAGCAGTACTTC,CASSYRREIYEQYF
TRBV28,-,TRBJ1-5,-,TGTGCCAGCAGTTCGGACAGAGTCAATCAGCCCCAGCATTTT,CASSSDRVNQPQHF
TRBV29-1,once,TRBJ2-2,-,TGCAGCGTTGCAGTATCGAACACCGGGGAGCTGTTTTTT,CSVAVSNTGELFF
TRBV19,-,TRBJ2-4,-,TGTGCCAGTAGTCCGATATTAGACGAGTGGGGCCAAAACATTCAGTACTTC,CASSPILDEWGQNIQYF
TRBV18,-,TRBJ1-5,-,TGTGCCAGCTCACAACTCAATCGGGGTAATCAGCCCCAGCATTTT,CASSQLNRGNQPQHF